One and the same sample provided the 30 T cell receptor beta chains below, sequenced in a study of tumor-infiltrating lymphocytes in localized non-small cell lung cancer. The assay was immunoSEQ multiplex PCR, and TCRdb's table has in-frame clones only and misses some. Of about 24,000 clones in the sample, under 75% were seen once. The sequenced sample was lung tumor tissue. These receptors came from a human donor with non-small cell lung cancer.

The chain is built from TRBV28 and TRBJ2-5, with 8 nucleotides matching TRBD2. V was pared by 5 bases and J by 4 bases, with 12 bases of the junction left unmatched. CDR1 MDHEN and CDR2 SYDVKM come from the germline V gene. The CDR3 has 16 residues. The CDR3 reads CASSPAHGREGETQYF. DNA of the CDR3: TGTGCCAGCAGTCCCGCTCACGGGAGGGAAGGAGAGACCCAGTACTTC.

V and J are TRBV29-1 and TRBJ2-1; D unclear. Deletions cut 0 bases from V and 6 bases from J, with 3 bases between. The germline CDR1 and CDR2 sequences are SQVTM and ANQGSEA. The CDR3 runs to 11 residues. CDR3 sequence (DNA): TGCAGCGTTGAAGAAGGCAATGAGCAGTTCTTC. Its translation: CSVEEGNEQFF.

This chain joins TRBV5-5 and TRBJ1-4; the D gene is possibly TRBD1 (6 bases). The CDR3 is 17 residues long. Germline V gene lookup returns CDR1 SGHKS and CDR2 YYEKEE (reference sequence). Between the trimmed V and J ends, which lost 4 bases and 0 bases, there was a span of 16 bases. The CDR3 region is CASSPRAGEATNEKLFF. CDR3 bases: TGTGCCAGCAGCCCGAGGGCAGGGGAGGCAACTAATGAAAAACTGTTTTTT.

This chain joins TRBV11-1 and TRBJ2-2; a weak D match, TRBD2 (5 bases). Germline V lookup: CDR1 SGHAT, CDR2 FQDESV (reference sequence). V was cut by 5 bases and J by 1 base, with 14 bases left in between. This CDR3 has 16 residues. In DNA form, the CDR3 reads TGTGCCAGCAGCCCTCTTAGCGCCCAGAACACCGGGGAGCTGTTTTTT. Protein product: CASSPLSAQNTGELFF.

This clone was picked up a small number of times. The chain carries TRBV5-1 and TRBJ2-1; 9 nucleotides align to TRBD1. Per the germline V gene, CDR1 is SGHRS and CDR2 is YFSETQ. This CDR3 contains 16 residues. Trimming at V came to 2 bases and at J to 5 bases, leaving 8 bases not matched to a gene. CDR3 sequence reads: CASSLQPGQGNNEQFF. DNA for the CDR3: TGCGCCAGCAGCTTACAACCGGGACAGGGAAACAATGAGCAGTTCTTC.

This clone was counted between two and nine times. CDR3 in DNA: TGTGCCAGCAGCAAAGGTGGAGAGACAGGGGGCACTGAAGCTTTCTTT. Its protein is CASSKGGETGGTEAFF. The rearrangement links TRBV21-1 to TRBJ1-1; TRBD1, the table's D call, was not compared with the DNA. TRBV21-1 is a known pseudogene. This CDR3 region has 16 residues.

In this sample, this clone turned up a few times. The CDR3: CASSWTDTYQPQHF. As DNA, the CDR3 is TGTGCCAGCTCATGGACAGACACCTATCAGCCCCAGCATTTT. V usage is TRBV18 and J usage is TRBJ1-5; maybe TRBD1 (6 bases). Trimming removed 5 bases from V and 5 bases from J, with 13 bases in between. Germline lookup yields CDR1 KGHSH and CDR2 LQKENI. The CDR3 has 14 residues.

The chain joins TRBV25-1 to TRBJ2-2, with D perhaps TRBD1 (6 bases). Germline V CDR1 and CDR2: MGHDK, SYGVNS. V dropped 8 bases and J dropped 1 base, with 11 bases sitting between them. CDR3 size: 14 residues. The CDR3 region has the DNA TGTGCCAGCCATGGACAGATGAACACCGGGGAGCTGTTTTTT. Encoded protein: CASHGQMNTGELFF.

V gene TRBV5-4 combines with J gene TRBJ2-7; 9 positions match TRBD1. This CDR3 is built from 14 residues. Germline loops: CDR1 SGHNT, CDR2 YYREEE (reference sequence). With V trimmed by 1 base and J by 7 bases, 6 bases remained unmatched. CDR3 sequence reads: CASSLKQGAREQYF. The CDR3 nucleotides read TGTGCCAGCAGCTTGAAACAGGGGGCCCGTGAGCAGTACTTC.

The rearrangement links TRBV5-1 to TRBJ2-7; D not certain. The CDR3 runs to 12 residues. Deletions cut 0 bases from V and 4 bases from J, with 5 bases between. Germline V gene data show CDR1 as SGHRS and CDR2 as YFSETQ. The CDR3 loop reads CASSLDAYEQYF. CDR3 nucleotide sequence: TGCGCCAGCAGCTTGGATGCATACGAGCAGTACTTC.

The V and J genes are TRBV4-2 and TRBJ2-1; TRBD2 might be the D (6 bases). V gave up 0 bases and J gave up 4 bases, with 10 bases separating them. Looked up from germline, CDR1 is LGHNA and CDR2 is YNFKEQ. The CDR3 spans 15 residues. CDR3 in DNA: TGTGCCAGCAGCCAAGACGGAGGGAAGTACAATGAGCAGTTCTTC. This encodes CASSQDGGKYNEQFF.

V gene TRBV5-4 combines with J gene TRBJ2-7; D is tentatively TRBD1 or TRBD2 (6 bases each). Germline CDR1 and CDR2: SGHNT and YYREEE (reference sequence). This CDR3 contains 17 residues. V lost 4 bases, J lost 3 bases, and 23 bases lay in between. Here the CDR3 reads CASSPGLTEGHRYEQYF. CDR3 nucleotide sequence: TGTGCCAGCAGCCCCGGCCTAACGGAGGGACATCGCTACGAGCAGTACTTC.

The rearrangement links TRBV9 to TRBJ2-1, with D unresolved. The CDR3 is 16 residues long. Germline V gives CDR1 SGDLS, CDR2 YYNGEE. Trimming removed 4 bases from V and 4 bases from J, with 18 bases in between. CDR3 bases: TGTGCCAGCAGCTTAGACCCTAGGCTAAGGTACAATGAGCAGTTCTTC. Protein sequence: CASSLDPRLRYNEQFF.

This clone was seen only a few times. Written as DNA, the CDR3 is TGTGCCAGCAGCGCCGGGACGGGCAATCAGCCCCAGCATTTT. Protein sequence: CASSAGTGNQPQHF. The rearrangement joins TRBV4-2 to TRBJ1-5, with D possibly matching TRBD1 (5 bases). V lost 5 bases and J 2 bases, leaving 10 bases between the germline ends. This CDR3 has 14 amino acids. Germline V gene lookup returns CDR1 LGHNA and CDR2 YNFKEQ.

The DNA for the CDR3 is TGTGCCAGCAGCTTATCCCCGGCGGACAATGAGCAGTTCTTC. The encoded protein is CASSLSPADNEQFF. The chain combines TRBV7-7 with TRBJ2-1; D is uncertain. V lost 2 bases, J lost 5 bases, and 10 bases lay in between. The CDR3 has 14 residues. The germline CDR1 and CDR2 sequences are SSHAT and FNYEAQ (reference sequence).

The genes are TRBV7-2 and TRBJ2-1; TRBD1 agrees at 8 bases. Per the germline V gene, CDR1 is SGHTA and CDR2 is FQGNSA. The CDR3 runs to 15 residues. The V gene end was trimmed by 5 bases and the J gene end by 7 bases; junction bases not matched to a gene: 10. The DNA for the CDR3 is TGTGCCAGCAGCCGCTCAGGGGGCATGGGGAATGAGCAGTTCTTC. The encoded protein is CASSRSGGMGNEQFF.

This clone has a handful of counts. The V and J genes are TRBV18 and TRBJ2-7; 9 bases are shared with TRBD1. Trimming cost V 5 bases and J 11 bases; bases outside gene matches: 10. From germline, CDR1 is KGHSH and CDR2 LQKENI. This CDR3 is built from 13 residues. The CDR3 here is CASSAGQGTAEYF. The CDR3, as DNA: TGTGCCAGCTCAGCTGGACAGGGGACAGCGGAGTACTTC. The full variable domain, with the rest looked up from reference TRBV18 and TRBJ2-7, is NAGVMQNPRHLVRRRGQEARLRCSPMKGHSHVYWYRQLPEEGLKFMVYLQKENIIDESGMPKERFSAEFPKEGPSILRIQQVVRGDSAAYFCASSAGQGTAEYFGPGTRLTVT.

In this sample, this clone turned up a few times. The V call is TRBV5-6, the J call TRBJ2-7; TRBD2 might be the D (5 bases). The CDR3 length is 13 residues. Trimming stripped 4 bases from V and 6 bases from J, with 14 bases between. Germline CDR1 is SGHDT and CDR2 is YYEEEE. The CDR3 loop reads CASSHREGREQYF. As DNA, the CDR3 is TGTGCCAGCAGCCACCGGGAAGGGCGCGAGCAGTACTTC. The whole variable domain, filled in from reference TRBV5-6 and TRBJ2-7, reads DAGVTQSPTHLIKTRGQQVTLRCSPKSGHDTVSWYQQALGQGPQFIFQYYEEEERQRGNFPDRFSGHQFPNYSSELNVNALLLGDSALYLCASSHREGREQYFGPGTRLTVT.

This clone is classed as medium-sized (0.01 to 0.1%). This chain joins TRBV2 and TRBJ2-1; 8 nucleotides line up with TRBD1. Losses at the gene ends were 3 bases for V and 7 bases for J; bases not matched to a gene: 5. Per germline, CDR1 SNHLY and CDR2 FYNNEI. This CDR3 spans 14 amino acids. CDR3 region: CASSDRGRLNEQFF. CDR3 in DNA: TGTGCCAGCAGTGACAGGGGGCGCCTGAATGAGCAGTTCTTC.

The genes are TRBV6-1 and TRBJ1-3, with D uncertain. The CDR3 is 14 residues long. Germline CDR1 is MNHNS and CDR2 is SASEGT. Trimming took off 6 bases at V and 1 base at J, with 10 bases between the two ends. This CDR3 is CASRALLSGNTIYF. In nucleotides, the CDR3 is TGTGCCAGCAGGGCCCTCCTGTCTGGAAACACCATATATTTT.

This chain uses TRBV14 with TRBJ1-2; the D is unclear. This CDR3 region has 13 residues. In germline, CDR1 is SGHDN, CDR2 FVKESK. Trimming stripped 1 base from V and 2 bases from J, with 5 bases between. CDR3 in amino acids: CASSQVQNYGYTF. CDR3 nucleotide sequence: TGTGCCAGCAGCCAAGTCCAGAACTATGGCTACACCTTC.

This chain joins TRBV11-2 and TRBJ2-1; D is ambiguous. Germline V CDR1 and CDR2: SGHAT, FQNNGV. The CDR3 consists of 14 residues. V lost 2 bases and J lost 2, with 7 bases in between. CDR3 sequence: CASSLWNTYNEQFF. CDR3 DNA: TGTGCCAGCAGCTTATGGAATACCTACAATGAGCAGTTCTTC.

The J gene is TRBJ2-3, the V gene TRBV9; tentatively, D is TRBD1 (6 bases). The CDR3 is 13 residues long. Per the germline V gene, CDR1 is SGDLS and CDR2 is YYNGEE. With 4 bases removed from V and 4 bases from J, the gap between germline ends came to 10 bases. The CDR3 region has the DNA TGTGCCAGCAGCCCAGGGGTCGCAGATACGCAGTATTTT. It is translated as CASSPGVADTQYF. The full variable domain, rest sourced from reference TRBV9 and TRBJ2-3, is DSGVTQTPKHLITATGQRVTLRCSPRSGDLSVYWYQQSLDQGLQFLIQYYNGEERAKGNILERFSAQQFPDLHSELNLSSLELGDSALYFCASSPGVADTQYFGPGTRLTVL.

The chain joins TRBV11-2 to TRBJ2-5, with no clear D. Germline V gene sequence: CDR1 SGHAT, CDR2 FQNNGV. This CDR3 has 11 residues. The V and J ends lost 7 bases and 3 bases respectively, with 6 bases between them. The chain's CDR3 is CASKREETQYF. CDR3 DNA sequence: TGTGCCAGCAAAAGGGAAGAGACCCAGTACTTC. The complete variable domain, with remaining parts taken from reference TRBV11-2 and TRBJ2-5, reads EAGVAQSPRYKIIEKRQSVAFWCNPISGHATLYWYQQILGQGPKLLIQFQNNGVVDDSQLPKDRFSAERLKGVDSTLKIQPAKLEDSAVYLCASKREETQYFGPGTRLLVL.

CDR3 sequence reads: CSVATGDEQYF. The DNA for the CDR3 is TGCAGCGTTGCAACGGGAGACGAGCAGTACTTC. V and J are TRBV29-1 and TRBJ2-7, with D tentatively TRBD2 (6 bases). In germline, CDR1 is SQVTM, CDR2 ANQGSEA. V was shortened by 4 bases and J by 5 bases, with 9 bases between the two germline ends. The CDR3 consists of 11 residues.

This clone was seen more than once but under ten times. The chain has TRBV7-9 and TRBJ1-4; TRBD1 agrees at 10 bases. V was pared by 8 bases and J by 8 bases, with 8 bases of the junction left unmatched. The CDR3 runs 14 residues. In germline, CDR1 is SEHNR, CDR2 FQNEAQ (reference sequence). Written as DNA, the CDR3 is TGTGCCAGCGGGGAGCCGGGACAGGGGGAAAAACTGTTTTTT. It encodes CASGEPGQGEKLFF.

The genes are TRBV19 and TRBJ1-5; the D gene is possibly TRBD1 (5 bases). The V end lost 6 bases, the J end lost 0 bases, and 15 bases lay between the germline ends. CDR1 is LNHDA and CDR2 is SQIVND in the germline V gene (reference sequence). This CDR3 contains 16 residues. Here the CDR3 DNA reads TGTGCCAGTAGAACCGGGGGAAGGAATAGCAATCAGCCCCAGCATTTT. Translated, it gives CASRTGGRNSNQPQHF.

The rearrangement joins TRBV7-9 to TRBJ1-4; D gene uncertain. V was shortened by 2 bases and J by 4 bases, with 8 bases between the two germline ends. The germline V gene encodes CDR1 SEHNR and CDR2 FQNEAQ (reference sequence). The CDR3 consists of 14 residues. The CDR3 protein is CASSLRPDNEKLFF. In nucleotides, the CDR3 is TGTGCCAGCAGCTTACGGCCAGATAATGAAAAACTGTTTTTT.

This clone was detected only a few times. CDR3 sequence (DNA): TGTGCCAGCAGCTTAGGCCCGGGTAAGGATCAGCCCCAGCATTTT. This sequence encodes CASSLGPGKDQPQHF. The rearrangement links TRBV7-2 to TRBJ1-5; D ambiguous. Germline CDR1 SGHTA, CDR2 FQGNSA. This CDR3 is built from 15 residues. V gave up 1 base and J gave up 5 bases, with 12 bases separating them.

This chain joins TRBV7-9 and TRBJ2-3; 9 bases map to TRBD2. The CDR3 spans 15 residues. Per the germline V gene, CDR1 is SEHNR and CDR2 is FQNEAQ (reference sequence). The V gene end was trimmed by 5 bases and the J gene end by 4 bases; junction bases not matched to a gene: 7. CDR3 in amino acids: CASSLIAGESDTQYF. Here the CDR3 DNA reads TGTGCCAGCAGCCTAATAGCGGGGGAGTCAGATACGCAGTATTTT. The entire variable domain, with the rest obtained from reference TRBV7-9 and TRBJ2-3, is as follows: DTGVSQNPRHKITKRGQNVTFRCDPISEHNRLYWYRQTLGQGPEFLTYFQNEAQLEKSRLLSDRFSAERPKGSFSTLEIQRTEQGDSAMYLCASSLIAGESDTQYFGPGTRLTVL.